What follows describes a single T cell receptor (beta chain). The sample originates from a study of blood T cell repertoires in COVID-19. The V and J ends lost 0 bases and 4 bases, in that order; junction bases with no gene match: 9. Germline CDR1 and CDR2: SGHTA and FQGTGA. The CDR3 loop spans 17 amino acids. Generated by immunoSEQ multiplex PCR, the TCRdb table keeps only in-frame clones and is missing some. The table records over 55,000 clones, around 83% of them present only once. The genes are TRBV7-3 and TRBJ2-1; 7 bases fit TRBD2. Input material: peripheral blood. The source is a man in his fifties or sixties with active COVID-19. CDR3: CASSLTPLAERYNEQFF. Here the CDR3 DNA reads TGTGCCAGCAGCTTAACACCTCTAGCGGAGAGGTACAATGAGCAGTTCTTC.